This is a list of T cell receptor beta chains from one sample in a study of OX40 agonist ivuxolimab in advanced cancers. The data were produced by immunoSEQ multiplex PCR, yet TCRdb's version contains in-frame clones alone and is incomplete. In the table there are roughly 100,000 clones, about nine tenths of which are singletons. The input for sequencing was CD4+ or CD8+ T cells sorted from blood, taken in a trial of the OX40 agonist ivuxolimab. These receptors were taken from an adult with an advanced solid tumor such as melanoma, head and neck, liver or kidney cancer. Each CDR3 is given without its conserved first and last residue. The order of the fields is D gene, J gene, V gene, CDR3 protein. The D gene is left open where the match is weak.

NA	TRBJ1-5	TRBV10-3	AISESAQGQPQH
NA	TRBJ1-1	TRBV7-4	ASSLYRAVQDRPNSEAF
TRBD1	TRBJ2-3	TRBV5-4	ASSLRTGSDTQY
NA	TRBJ1-2	TRBV7-8	ASSLRGFDYGYT
NA	TRBJ1-1	TRBV5-1	ASRLQDNTEAF
NA	TRBJ1-1	TRBV10-3	AISQGGGTEAF
TRBD1	TRBJ1-2	TRBV30	AWGQGGWFGYT
TRBD1	TRBJ2-5	TRBV7-2	ASSVDRDRGRETQY
NA	TRBJ2-3	TRBV7-7	ASSPEVTDTQY
TRBD1	TRBJ1-4	TRBV7-9	ASSLTGGDEKLF
NA	TRBJ2-5	TRBV5-1	ASSLAGGLPQETQY
NA	TRBJ1-6	TRBV30	AWSAGFPLH
TRBD1	TRBJ1-5	TRBV7-9	ASSLSTGGVGQPQH
TRBD1	TRBJ2-1	TRBV7-3	ASSPGQGIYEQF
NA	TRBJ2-2	TRBV19	ASSIDPGTNTGELF
TRBD1	TRBJ1-1	TRBV11-3	ASSQGGVENTEAF
NA	TRBJ2-3	TRBV7-9	ASSLASSGFTDTQY
NA	TRBJ2-2	TRBV30	AWRQGGAGELF
NA	TRBJ1-1	TRBV10-2	ASSELQGRGAF
NA	TRBJ2-7	TRBV5-1	ASSLVGIEQY
NA	TRBJ2-6	TRBV5-1	ASSLAEAGSGANVLT
NA	TRBJ1-1	TRBV7-9	ASSRKGGTEAF
NA	TRBJ2-7	TRBV7-8	ASSPRSGQSYEQY
NA	TRBJ2-2	TRBV7-6	ASSFNSFQAVELF
NA	TRBJ1-5	TRBV2	ASSEGVQRGNQPQH
NA	TRBJ2-3	TRBV18	ASSPFTDTQY
NA	TRBJ2-3	TRBV9	ASSVFLASTDTQY
NA	TRBJ2-7	TRBV15	ATSRGGLASYEQY
NA	TRBJ1-2	TRBV27	ASSLSGIHYGYT
TRBD1	TRBJ2-7	TRBV2	ASSGAWTGAYEQY
NA	TRBJ1-2	TRBV30	AWSVGAGYT
TRBD1	TRBJ2-7	TRBV11-3	ASSPRQGSEQY
TRBD1	TRBJ1-3	TRBV6-1	ASGDRSSGNTIY
TRBD1	TRBJ2-3	TRBV6-1	ASTPTGRTDTQY
NA	TRBJ1-2	TRBV6-1	ASSAGRGAYGYT
TRBD1	NA	TRBV2	ASSAQTGGPYEQY
NA	TRBJ1-1	TRBV6-5	ASSREPWSTEAF
TRBD2	TRBJ2-5	TRBV5-1	ASSPTSALQETQY
TRBD2	TRBJ2-1	TRBV4-2	ASSQDRGGRDEQF
TRBD1	TRBJ2-7	TRBV7-2	ASTPDRVYEQY
NA	TRBJ2-5	TRBV5-4	ASSYRQETQY
NA	TRBJ2-5	TRBV7-9	ASSFRAGPN
NA	TRBJ2-6	TRBV10-3	AIIFSGANVLT
TRBD1	TRBJ1-1	TRBV15	ATSRVGTATEAF
NA	TRBJ1-6	TRBV6-6	ASSDPTGVSLPLH
NA	TRBJ2-2	TRBV18	ASVALAGELF
TRBD1	TRBJ1-2	TRBV6-1	ASSLDRGGNGYT
NA	TRBJ1-3	TRBV15	ATSRDPVGNSGNTIY
NA	TRBJ2-2	TRBV5-1	ASGRFKGNQGTNTGELF
NA	TRBJ2-7	TRBV18	ASSPLPGEPTMEY
NA	TRBJ1-1	TRBV30	AWSDIRTEAF
TRBD2	TRBJ2-1	TRBV4-2	ASSLHPETSGGSSYNEQF
NA	TRBJ2-7	TRBV7-2	ASSSGGGGYEQY